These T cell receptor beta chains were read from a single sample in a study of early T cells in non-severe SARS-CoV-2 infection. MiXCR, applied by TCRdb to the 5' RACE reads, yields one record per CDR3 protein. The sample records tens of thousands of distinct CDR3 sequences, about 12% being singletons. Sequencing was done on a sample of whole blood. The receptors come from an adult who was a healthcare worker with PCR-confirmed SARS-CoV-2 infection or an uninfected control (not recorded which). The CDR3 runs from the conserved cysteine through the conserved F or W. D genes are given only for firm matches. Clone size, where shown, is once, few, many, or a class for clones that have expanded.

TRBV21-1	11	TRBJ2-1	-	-	CASRRGTGELF	TGTGCCAGCAGAAGGGGAACCGGAGAGCTCTTC
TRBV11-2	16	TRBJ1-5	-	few	CASSLAHGTGNQPQHF	TGTGCCAGCAGCTTAGCCCACGGGACGGGGAATCAGCCCCAGCATTTT
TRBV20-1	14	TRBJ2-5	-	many	CSAEHPGRQETQYF	TGCAGTGCGGAGCATCCAGGCAGACAAGAGACCCAGTACTTC
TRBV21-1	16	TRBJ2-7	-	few	CASSKLARPKTYEQYF	TGTGCCAGCAGCAAACTTGCCAGGCCGAAAACCTACGAGCAGTACTTC
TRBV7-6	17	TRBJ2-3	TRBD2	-	CASSLGASGGHTDTQYF	TGTGCCAGCAGCTTAGGGGCTAGCGGGGGCCACACAGATACGCAGTATTTT
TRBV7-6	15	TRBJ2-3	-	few	CASSLDGRNTDTQYF	TGTGCCAGCAGTTTGGACGGGAGAAACACAGATACGCAGTATTTT
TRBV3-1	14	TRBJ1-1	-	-	CASSQAGGNTEAFF	TGTGCCAGCAGCCAAGCCGGGGGGAACACTGAAGCTTTCTTT
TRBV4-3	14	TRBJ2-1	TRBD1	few	CASSPTGAYNEQFF	TGCGCCAGCAGTCCGACAGGGGCCTACAATGAGCAGTTCTTC
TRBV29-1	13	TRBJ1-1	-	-	CSVVGGISTEAFF	TGCAGCGTTGTTGGGGGTATCAGCACTGAAGCTTTCTTT
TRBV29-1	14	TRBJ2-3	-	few	CSVEEWGGPDTQYF	TGCAGCGTTGAAGAATGGGGGGGGCCAGATACGCAGTATTTT
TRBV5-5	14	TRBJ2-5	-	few	CASSLLEWEETQYF	TGTGCCAGCAGCTTGCTAGAATGGGAAGAGACCCAGTACTTC
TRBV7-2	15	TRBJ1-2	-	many	CASSLRPGVIYGYTF	TGTGCCAGCAGCTTGAGGCCGGGTGTTATCTATGGCTACACCTTC
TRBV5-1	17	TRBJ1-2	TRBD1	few	CASSLAAGTGAFYGYTF	TGCGCCAGCAGCTTGGCCGCAGGGACAGGGGCCTTCTATGGCTACACCTTC
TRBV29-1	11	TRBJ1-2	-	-	CSVERDYGYTF	TGCAGCGTTGAACGGGACTATGGCTACACCTTC
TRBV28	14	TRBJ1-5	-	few	CASSILGGNQPQHF	TGTGCCAGCAGTATTTTAGGAGGCAATCAGCCCCAGCATTTT
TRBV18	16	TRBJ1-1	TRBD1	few	CASSPDDRVTYTEAFF	TGTGCCAGCTCACCAGATGACAGGGTGACCTACACTGAAGCTTTCTTT
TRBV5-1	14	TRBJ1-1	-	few	CASRHGTLEGKAFF	TGCGCCAGCCGTCACGGGACCTTAGAGGGAAAAGCTTTCTTT
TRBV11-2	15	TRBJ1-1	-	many	CASRPLKGLNTEAFF	TGTGCCAGCAGACCCCTGAAAGGGCTGAACACTGAAGCTTTCTTT
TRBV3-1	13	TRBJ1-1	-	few	CASSLLLGTEAFF	TGTGCCAGCAGCCTCCTCCTCGGGACTGAAGCTTTCTTT
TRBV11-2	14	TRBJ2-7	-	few	CASSLLGAAGEQYF	TGTGCCAGCAGCTTATTGGGGGCAGCGGGGGAGCAGTACTTC
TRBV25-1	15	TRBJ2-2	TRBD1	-	CASSEPRQGTGELFF	TGTGCCAGCAGTGAGCCCCGACAGGGTACCGGGGAGCTGTTTTTT
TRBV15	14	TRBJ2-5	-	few	CATSRGTARETQYF	TGTGCCACCAGCAGAGGAACGGCCAGAGAGACCCAGTACTTC
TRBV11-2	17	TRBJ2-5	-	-	CASSLAGVVLSQETQYF	TGTGCCAGCAGCTTAGCAGGTGTAGTTTTGTCCCAAGAGACCCAGTACTTC
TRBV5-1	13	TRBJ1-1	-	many	CASSLRLNTEAFF	TGCGCCAGCAGCTTGAGATTGAACACTGAAGCTTTCTTT